The present T cell receptor (beta chain) was sequenced within a study of blood T cell repertoires in COVID-19. The V gene lost 5 bases and the J gene lost 1 base, with 11 bases spanning the gap. The CDR3 contains 14 residues. Germline V gene sequence: CDR1 SNHLY, CDR2 FYNNEI. Libraries were prepared by immunoSEQ multiplex PCR; TCRdb keeps only in-frame clonotypes and omits some of them. The sample holds about 55,000 clones, roughly 90% seen once. V is TRBV2 and J is TRBJ2-5; tentatively, D is TRBD1 (6 bases). This sequence originates from a man aged 40-49 years with COVID-19, enrolled during active disease. The sequencing input was peripheral blood. CDR3 in DNA: TGTGCCAGCAGTTCGGGCAGGGGCCAAGAGACCCAGTACTTC. It specifies CASSSGRGQETQYF.